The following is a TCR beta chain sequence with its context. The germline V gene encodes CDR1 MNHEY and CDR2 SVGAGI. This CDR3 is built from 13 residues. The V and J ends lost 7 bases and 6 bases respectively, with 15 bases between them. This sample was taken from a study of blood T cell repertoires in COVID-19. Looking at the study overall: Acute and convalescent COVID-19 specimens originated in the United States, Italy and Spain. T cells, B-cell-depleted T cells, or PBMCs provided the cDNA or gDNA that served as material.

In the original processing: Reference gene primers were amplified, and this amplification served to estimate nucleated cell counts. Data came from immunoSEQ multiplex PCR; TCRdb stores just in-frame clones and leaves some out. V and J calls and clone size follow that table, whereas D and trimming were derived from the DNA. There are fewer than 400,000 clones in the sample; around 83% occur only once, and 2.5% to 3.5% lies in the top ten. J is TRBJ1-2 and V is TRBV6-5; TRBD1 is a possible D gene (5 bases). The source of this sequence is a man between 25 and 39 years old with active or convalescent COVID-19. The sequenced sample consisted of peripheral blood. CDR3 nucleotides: TGTGCCAGCAAGGGGTTCTTAGTACATGGCTACACCTTC. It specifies CASKGFLVHGYTF.